A selection of T cell receptor beta chains follows, all from one sample in a study of blood T cell repertoires in COVID-19. Clones were sequenced by immunoSEQ multiplex PCR, and TCRdb holds only the in-frame ones, with some missing. The sample has around 150,000 clones; 70% to 90% are singletons. Sequencing was performed on peripheral blood. The receptor source for this set is a man between 60 and 70 years old with acute or convalescent COVID-19. The CDR3 runs from the conserved cysteine through the conserved F or W. A D gene is named only where the DNA matches it firmly. Expanded clones are given a class, and other clones once, few, many or no size at all.

TRBJ2-7 | TRBD1 | . | TRBV5-1 | TGCGCCAGCCGGATTCAGACAGGGGGGCACGAGCAGTACTTC | CASRIQTGGHEQYF
TRBJ1-3 | . | . | TRBV7-7 | TGTGCCAGCAGCGGAGATTCTGGAAACACCATATATTTT | CASSGDSGNTIYF
TRBJ2-4 | . | . | TRBV27 | TGTGCCAGCAGTCCTTCGACAGGTGGAGGCAAAAACATTCAGTACTTC | CASSPSTGGGKNIQYF
TRBJ2-4 | . | . | TRBV15 | TGTGCCACCAGCAGAGATGCTGCGGCCAAAAACATTCAGTACTTC | CATSRDAAAKNIQYF
TRBJ1-2 | . | . | TRBV28 | TGTGCCAGCAGTTCGGGGGGGGCGCACGGCTACACCTTC | CASSSGGAHGYTF
TRBJ1-3 | . | . | TRBV19 | TGTGCCAGTAGGCCCAACTACTCTGGAAACACCATATATTTT | CASRPNYSGNTIYF
TRBJ2-5 | TRBD1 | once | TRBV2 | TGTGCCAGCTACGCGGACAGGGGTGGAGAGACCCAGTACTTC | CASYADRGGETQYF
TRBJ1-1 | . | . | TRBV19 | TGTGCCAGTAGTATAATGGGCAGTGGCTCTGAAGCTTTCTTT | CASSIMGSGSEAFF
TRBJ1-5 | TRBD1 | . | TRBV6-5 | TGTGCCAGCAGAATGGGGACAGTCCGGGATCAGCCCCAGCATTTT | CASRMGTVRDQPQHF
TRBJ1-6 | TRBD1 | once | TRBV7-3 | TGTGCCAGCAGCTCGACAGGGCGAAATTCACCCCTCCACTTT | CASSSTGRNSPLHF
TRBJ1-2 | TRBD1 | . | TRBV2 | TGTGCCAGCATCCTCACAGGGGCTTCTGGGGGCTACACCTTC | CASILTGASGGYTF
TRBJ2-2 | TRBD1 | . | TRBV15 | TGTGCCACCACGGACGACCGGGACAGGGGGAACACCGGGGAGCTGTTTTTT | CATTDDRDRGNTGELFF
TRBJ1-2 | TRBD1 | . | TRBV25-1 | TGTGCCAGCAGTGACCTTGCGACAGGGGTCTATGGCTACACCTTC | CASSDLATGVYGYTF
TRBJ2-7 | . | . | TRBV7-2 | TGTGCCAGCAGCCTGACAGTTACCTCCTACGAGCAGTACTTC | CASSLTVTSYEQYF
TRBJ1-2 | . | . | TRBV7-9 | TGTGCCAGCAGCTTAAGCCCGTCGAGGGTACCTCGGGGCTACACCTTC | CASSLSPSRVPRGYTF
TRBJ2-1 | . | . | TRBV21-1 | TGTGCCAGCAGCCCGACTAGCAATGAGCAGTTCTTC | CASSPTSNEQFF
TRBJ2-1 | . | once | TRBV18 | TGTGCCAGCTCACCACCTAGCAATGAGCAGTTCTTC | CASSPPSNEQFF
TRBJ2-6 | TRBD2 | once | TRBV3-1/TRBV3-2 | TGTGCCAGCAGCCAAAGGCTAGCGGGGTTTAGAATCGGGGCCAACGTCCTGACTTTC | CASSQRLAGFRIGANVLTF
TRBJ1-6 | . | . | TRBV6-5 | TGTGCCAGCAGTTACTCAATAGTCTCCTATAATTCACCCCTCCACTTT | CASSYSIVSYNSPLHF
TRBJ1-6 | . | once | TRBV5-1 | TGCGCCAGCAGCTTGGGGGACACAAATTCACCCCTCCACTTT | CASSLGDTNSPLHF
TRBJ1-6 | TRBD1 | . | TRBV13 | TGTGCCAGCAGCTTGGGACAGGTCCTCAGCTCCTATAATTCACCCCTCCACTTT | CASSLGQVLSSYNSPLHF
TRBJ2-1 | TRBD1 | . | TRBV27 | TGTGCCAGCAGTCCCCCCGGGACAGGGCGGTATGAGCAGTTCTTC | CASSPPGTGRYEQFF
TRBJ2-7 | TRBD1 | . | TRBV6-5 | TGTGCCAGCAGTTGGGGACAGAGTCTGTACTTC | CASSWGQSLYF
TRBJ1-2 | . | once | TRBV18 | TGTGCCAGCTCCTCGGACAGAATCTATGGCTACACCTTC | CASSSDRIYGYTF
TRBJ2-7 | TRBD1 | . | TRBV19 | TGTGCCAGTAGCCGACCGGGACAGGGGTACGAGCAGTACTTC | CASSRPGQGYEQYF
TRBJ1-2 | . | few | TRBV30 | TGTGCCTGGACAGGGTCCCATGGCTACACCTTC | CAWTGSHGYTF
TRBJ1-6 | . | . | TRBV27 | TGTGCCAGCAGTTCGCGGGAATCACATAATTCACCCCTCCACTTT | CASSSRESHNSPLHF
TRBJ1-4 | TRBD1 | . | TRBV7-9 | TGTGCCAGCAGCTTAGGTGGGACAGGGCCGAATGAAAAACTGTTTTTT | CASSLGGTGPNEKLFF
TRBJ1-5 | . | . | TRBV3-1/TRBV3-2 | TGTGCCAGCAGCACAGCTAGCAATCAGCCCCAGCATTTT | CASSTASNQPQHF
TRBJ2-7 | TRBD2 | . | TRBV28 | TGTGCCAGCAGCTCCGGGACTAGCGGAGGAATCTACGAGCAGTACTTC | CASSSGTSGGIYEQYF
TRBJ2-2 | . | . | TRBV2 | TGTGCCAGCAGTGACAGGGGGGTAGGGGAGCTGTTTTTT | CASSDRGVGELFF